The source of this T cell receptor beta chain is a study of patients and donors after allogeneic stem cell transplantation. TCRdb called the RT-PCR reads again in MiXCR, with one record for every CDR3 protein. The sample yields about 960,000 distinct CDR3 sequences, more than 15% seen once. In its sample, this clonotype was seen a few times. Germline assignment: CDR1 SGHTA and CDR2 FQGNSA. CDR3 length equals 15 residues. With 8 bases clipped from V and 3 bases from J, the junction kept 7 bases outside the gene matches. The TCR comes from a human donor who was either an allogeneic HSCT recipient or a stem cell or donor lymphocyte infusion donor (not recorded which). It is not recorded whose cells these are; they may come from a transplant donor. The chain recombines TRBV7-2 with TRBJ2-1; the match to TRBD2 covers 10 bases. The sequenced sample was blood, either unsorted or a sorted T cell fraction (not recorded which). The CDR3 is CASGPWTSGYNEQFF. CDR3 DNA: TGTGCCAGCGGACCCTGGACTAGCGGCTACAATGAGCAGTTCTTC.